The following is a T cell receptor (beta chain) sequence with its context. The data belong to a study of blood T cell repertoires in COVID-19. The overall study: Collection of acute and convalescent COVID-19 samples took place in the United States, Italy and Spain. From T cells, B-cell-depleted T cells, or PBMCs came the material, which was cDNA or gDNA.

V dropped 1 base and J dropped 7 bases, with 7 bases sitting between them. The CDR3 runs 13 residues. Germline V lookup: CDR1 KGHSH, CDR2 LQKENI. As originally analysed: By means of reference gene primer amplification, nucleated cell counts were estimated. TCRdb's copy holds only in-frame clones and misses some; the assay was immunoSEQ multiplex PCR. The V and J calls and the clone size are those of that table, but D and trimming were determined from the DNA. Of some 83,000 clones detected, roughly 78% appear once; the ten largest clones hold 20% to 25%. The clonotype was recovered from a human donor in a cohort sampled during active COVID-19. The source material was peripheral blood. This chain joins TRBV18 and TRBJ1-4; D uncertain. The CDR3 bases are TGTGCCAGCTCACCACGGAGTGGTGAAAAACTGTTTTTT. It yields the protein CASSPRSGEKLFF.